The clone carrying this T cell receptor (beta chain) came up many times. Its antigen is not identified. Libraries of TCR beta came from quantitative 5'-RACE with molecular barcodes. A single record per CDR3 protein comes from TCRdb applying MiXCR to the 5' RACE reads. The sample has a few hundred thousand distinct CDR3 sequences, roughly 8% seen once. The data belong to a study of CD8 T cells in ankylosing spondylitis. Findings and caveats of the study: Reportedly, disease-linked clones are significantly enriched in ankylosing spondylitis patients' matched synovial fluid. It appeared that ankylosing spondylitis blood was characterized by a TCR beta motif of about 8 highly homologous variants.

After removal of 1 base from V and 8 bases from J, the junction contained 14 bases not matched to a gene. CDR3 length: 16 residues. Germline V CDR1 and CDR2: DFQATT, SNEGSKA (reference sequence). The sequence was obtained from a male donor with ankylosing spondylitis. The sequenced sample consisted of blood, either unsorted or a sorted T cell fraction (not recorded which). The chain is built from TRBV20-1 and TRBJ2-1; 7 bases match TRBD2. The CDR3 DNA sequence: TGCAGTGCTAGAGCCCCACTTGGCGGGAGTGTCTATGAGCAGTTCTTC. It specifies CSARAPLGGSVYEQFF.